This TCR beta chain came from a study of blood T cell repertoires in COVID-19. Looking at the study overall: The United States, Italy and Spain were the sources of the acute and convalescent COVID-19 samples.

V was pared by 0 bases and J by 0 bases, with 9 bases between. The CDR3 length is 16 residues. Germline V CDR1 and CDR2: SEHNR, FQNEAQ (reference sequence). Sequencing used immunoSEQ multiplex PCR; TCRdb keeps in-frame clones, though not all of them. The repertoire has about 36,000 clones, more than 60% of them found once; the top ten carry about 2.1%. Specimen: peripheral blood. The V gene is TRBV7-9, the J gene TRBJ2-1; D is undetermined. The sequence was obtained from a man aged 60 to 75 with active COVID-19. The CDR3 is CASSLAGRSSYNEQFF. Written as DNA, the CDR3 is TGTGCCAGCAGCTTAGCGGGCCGAAGCTCCTACAATGAGCAGTTCTTC.